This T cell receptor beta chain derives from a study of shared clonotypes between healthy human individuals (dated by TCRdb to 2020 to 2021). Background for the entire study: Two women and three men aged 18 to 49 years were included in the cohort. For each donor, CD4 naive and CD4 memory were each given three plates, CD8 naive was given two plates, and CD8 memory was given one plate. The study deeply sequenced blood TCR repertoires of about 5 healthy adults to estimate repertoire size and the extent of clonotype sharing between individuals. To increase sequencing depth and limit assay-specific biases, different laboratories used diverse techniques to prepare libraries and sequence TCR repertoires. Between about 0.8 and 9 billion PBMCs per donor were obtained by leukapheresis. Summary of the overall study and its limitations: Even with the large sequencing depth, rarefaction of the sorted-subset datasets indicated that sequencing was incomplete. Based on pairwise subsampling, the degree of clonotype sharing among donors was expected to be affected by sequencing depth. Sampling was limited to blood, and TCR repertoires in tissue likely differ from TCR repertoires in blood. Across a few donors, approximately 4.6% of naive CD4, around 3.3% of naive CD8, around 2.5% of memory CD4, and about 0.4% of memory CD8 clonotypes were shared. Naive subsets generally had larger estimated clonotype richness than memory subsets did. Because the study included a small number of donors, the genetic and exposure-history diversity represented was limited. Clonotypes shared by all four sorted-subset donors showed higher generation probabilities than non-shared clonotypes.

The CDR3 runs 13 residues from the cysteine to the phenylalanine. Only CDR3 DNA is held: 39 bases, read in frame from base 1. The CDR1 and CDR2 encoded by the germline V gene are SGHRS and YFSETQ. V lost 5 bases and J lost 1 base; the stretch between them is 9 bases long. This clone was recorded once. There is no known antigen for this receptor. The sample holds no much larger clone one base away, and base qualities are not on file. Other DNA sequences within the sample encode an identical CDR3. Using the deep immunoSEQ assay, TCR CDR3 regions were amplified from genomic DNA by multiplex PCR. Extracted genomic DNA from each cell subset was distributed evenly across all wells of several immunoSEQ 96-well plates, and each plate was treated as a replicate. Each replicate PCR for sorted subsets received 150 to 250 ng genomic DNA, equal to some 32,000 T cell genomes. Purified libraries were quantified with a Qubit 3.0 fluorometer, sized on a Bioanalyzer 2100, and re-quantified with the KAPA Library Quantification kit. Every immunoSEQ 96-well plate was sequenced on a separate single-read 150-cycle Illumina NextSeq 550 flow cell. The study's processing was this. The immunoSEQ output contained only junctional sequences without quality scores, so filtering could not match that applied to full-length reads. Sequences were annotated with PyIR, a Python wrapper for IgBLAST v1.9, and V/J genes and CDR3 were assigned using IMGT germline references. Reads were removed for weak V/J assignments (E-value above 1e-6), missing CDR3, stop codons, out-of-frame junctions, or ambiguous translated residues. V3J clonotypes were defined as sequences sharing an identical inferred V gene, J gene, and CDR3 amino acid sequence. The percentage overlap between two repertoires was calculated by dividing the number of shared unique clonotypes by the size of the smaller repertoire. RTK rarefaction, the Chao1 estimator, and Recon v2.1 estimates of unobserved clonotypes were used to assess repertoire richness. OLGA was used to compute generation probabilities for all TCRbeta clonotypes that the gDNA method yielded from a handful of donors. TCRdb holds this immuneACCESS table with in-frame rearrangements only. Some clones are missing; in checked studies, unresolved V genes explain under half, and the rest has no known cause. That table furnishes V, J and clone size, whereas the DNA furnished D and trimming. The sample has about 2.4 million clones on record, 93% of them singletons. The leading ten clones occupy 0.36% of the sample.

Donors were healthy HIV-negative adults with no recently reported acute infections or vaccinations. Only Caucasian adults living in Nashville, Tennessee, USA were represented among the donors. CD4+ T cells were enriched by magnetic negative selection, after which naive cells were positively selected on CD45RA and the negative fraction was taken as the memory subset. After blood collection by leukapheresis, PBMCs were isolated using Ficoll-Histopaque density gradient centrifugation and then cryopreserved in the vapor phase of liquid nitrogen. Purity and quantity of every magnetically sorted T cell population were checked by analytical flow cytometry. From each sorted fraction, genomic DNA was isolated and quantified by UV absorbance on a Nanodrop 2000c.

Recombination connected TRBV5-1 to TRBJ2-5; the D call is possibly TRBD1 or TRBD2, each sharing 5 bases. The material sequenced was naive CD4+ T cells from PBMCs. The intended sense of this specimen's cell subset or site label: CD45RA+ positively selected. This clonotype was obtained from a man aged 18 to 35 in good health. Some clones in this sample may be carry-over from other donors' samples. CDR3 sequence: CASRVGTQETQYF. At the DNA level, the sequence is TGCGCCAGCAGGGTAGGGACCCAAGAGACCCAGTACTTC.